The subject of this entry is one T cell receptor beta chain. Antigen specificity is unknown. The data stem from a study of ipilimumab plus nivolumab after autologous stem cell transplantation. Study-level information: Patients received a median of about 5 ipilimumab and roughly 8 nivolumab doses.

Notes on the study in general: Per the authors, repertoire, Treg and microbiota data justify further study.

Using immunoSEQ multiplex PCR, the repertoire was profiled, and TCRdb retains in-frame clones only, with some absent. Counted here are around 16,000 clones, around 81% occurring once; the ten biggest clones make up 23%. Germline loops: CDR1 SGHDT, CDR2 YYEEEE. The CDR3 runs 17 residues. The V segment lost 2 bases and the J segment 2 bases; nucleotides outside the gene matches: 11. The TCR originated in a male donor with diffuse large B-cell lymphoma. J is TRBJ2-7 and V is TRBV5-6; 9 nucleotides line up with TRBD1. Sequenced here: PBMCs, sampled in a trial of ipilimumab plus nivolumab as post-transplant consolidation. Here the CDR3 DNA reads TGTGCCAGCAGCTTTATTCGAGGGACAGGGAATCCCTACGAGCAGTACTTC. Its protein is CASSFIRGTGNPYEQYF.